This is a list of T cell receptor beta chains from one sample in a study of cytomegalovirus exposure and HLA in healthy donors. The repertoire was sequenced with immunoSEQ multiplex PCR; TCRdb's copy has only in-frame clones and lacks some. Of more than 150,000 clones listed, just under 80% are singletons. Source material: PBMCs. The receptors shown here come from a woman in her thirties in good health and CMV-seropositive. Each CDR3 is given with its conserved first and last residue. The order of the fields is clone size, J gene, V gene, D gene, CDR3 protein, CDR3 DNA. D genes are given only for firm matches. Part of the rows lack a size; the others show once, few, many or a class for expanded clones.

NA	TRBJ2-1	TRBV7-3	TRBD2	CASSLTSGGASEQFF	TGTGCCAGCAGCCTGACTAGCGGGGGGGCGAGTGAGCAGTTCTTC
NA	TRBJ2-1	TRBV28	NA	CASRSDNEQFF	TGTGCCAGCAGATCCGACAATGAGCAGTTCTTC
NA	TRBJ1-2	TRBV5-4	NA	CASSPREGVISYGYTF	TGTGCCAGCAGCCCCCGCGAGGGTGTCATATCCTATGGCTACACCTTC
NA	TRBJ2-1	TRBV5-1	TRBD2	CASSERGSSYNEQFF	TGCGCCAGCAGCGAACGCGGGAGCTCCTACAATGAGCAGTTCTTC
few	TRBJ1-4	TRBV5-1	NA	CASSLGQTSNEKLFF	TGCGCCAGCAGCTTGGGTCAGACAAGTAATGAAAAACTGTTTTTT
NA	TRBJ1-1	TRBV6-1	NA	CASRPQAVGNTEAFF	TGTGCCAGCAGGCCACAGGCAGTAGGGAACACTGAAGCTTTCTTT
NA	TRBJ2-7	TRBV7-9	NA	CASSLRGSAYEQYF	TGTGCCAGCAGCTTACGGGGTTCGGCCTACGAGCAGTACTTC
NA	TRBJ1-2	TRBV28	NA	CASSLKTGFNYGYTF	TGTGCCAGCAGTCTCAAGACAGGTTTTAACTATGGCTACACCTTC
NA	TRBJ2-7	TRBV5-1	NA	CASSLGAEQYF	TGCGCCAGCAGCTTGGGGGCCGAGCAGTACTTC
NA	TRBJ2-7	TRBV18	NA	CASSPVGQGRYEQYF	TGTGCCAGCTCACCGGTGGGTCAGGGGCGCTACGAGCAGTACTTC
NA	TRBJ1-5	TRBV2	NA	CASSRDQRGGQPQHF	TGTGCCAGCAGTCGAGACCAAAGGGGCGGTCAGCCCCAGCATTTT
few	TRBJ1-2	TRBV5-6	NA	CASCPWHRNGYTF	TGTGCCAGCTGTCCGTGGCACAGAAATGGCTACACCTTC
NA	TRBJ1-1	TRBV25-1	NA	CASSEFGQLNTEAFF	TGTGCCAGCAGTGAATTCGGACAGTTGAACACTGAAGCTTTCTTT
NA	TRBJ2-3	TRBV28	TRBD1	CASSGTGWGDTQYF	TGTGCCAGCAGTGGGACAGGGTGGGGGGATACGCAGTATTTT
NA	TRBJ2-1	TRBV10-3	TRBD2	CAISGGEGSGSNEQFF	TGTGCCATCAGTGGAGGGGAAGGTAGCGGGAGCAATGAGCAGTTCTTC
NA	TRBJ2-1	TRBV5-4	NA	CASTRGFINEQFF	TGTGCCAGCACGCGAGGATTTATCAATGAGCAGTTCTTC
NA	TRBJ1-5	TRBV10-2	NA	CASTETARTGQPQHF	TGCGCCAGCACCGAGACAGCCCGAACGGGTCAGCCCCAGCATTTT
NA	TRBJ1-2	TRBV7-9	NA	CASSLGGPNYGYTF	TGTGCCAGCAGCTTAGGAGGGCCTAACTATGGCTACACCTTC
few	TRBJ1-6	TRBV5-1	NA	CASSSDSYNSPLHF	TGCGCCAGCAGCTCGGACAGCTATAATTCACCCCTCCACTTT
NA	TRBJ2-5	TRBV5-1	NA	CASSLPSETQYF	TGCGCCAGCAGCTTGCCCTCGGAGACCCAGTACTTC
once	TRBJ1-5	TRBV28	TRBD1	CASSSSGQGSNQPQHF	TGTGCCAGCAGTTCCTCGGGACAGGGAAGCAATCAGCCCCAGCATTTT
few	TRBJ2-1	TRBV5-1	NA	CASSLDRSVGREQFF	TGCGCCAGCAGCTTGGACCGCTCAGTGGGCAGGGAGCAGTTCTTC
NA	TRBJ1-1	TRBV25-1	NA	CASSTLNTEAFF	TGTGCCAGCAGTACTTTGAACACTGAAGCTTTCTTT
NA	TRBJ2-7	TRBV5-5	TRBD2	CASSYPGTSGSYEQYF	TGTGCCAGCAGCTACCCAGGGACTAGCGGGAGCTACGAGCAGTACTTC
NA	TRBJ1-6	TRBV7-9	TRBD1	CSSSLWGQGSYNSPLHF	TGTTCCAGCAGCTTATGGGGACAGGGGTCCTATAATTCACCCCTCCACTTT
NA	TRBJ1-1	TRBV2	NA	CASSGSAVAGPEAFF	TGTGCCAGCAGTGGTTCGGCGGTCGCCGGCCCTGAAGCTTTCTTT
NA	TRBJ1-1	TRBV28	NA	CASSLSREITEAFF	TGTGCCAGCAGTTTATCACGGGAGATCACTGAAGCTTTCTTT
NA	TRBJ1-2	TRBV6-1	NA	CASSARFDGVRGYTF	TGTGCCAGCAGTGCCCGTTTCGACGGGGTACGGGGCTACACCTTC
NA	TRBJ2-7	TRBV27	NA	CASRSTYEQYF	TGTGCCAGCAGGTCTACCTACGAGCAGTACTTC